The 5 T cell receptor beta chains given below trace back to one sample, sequenced in a study of cytotoxic CD8 clonotypes in ibrutinib-treated CLL. Assay: immunoSEQ multiplex PCR; the TCRdb copy retains only in-frame clones and omits some. The sample carries around 140,000 clones, roughly 80% recorded once. Source: PBMCs, taken after 12 months of ibrutinib treatment. These receptors were taken from a human donor with chronic lymphocytic leukemia.

V is TRBV7-8 and J is TRBJ2-7; maybe TRBD1 (6 bases). CDR1 and CDR2 from the germline V gene are SGHVS and FQNEAQ. The CDR3 contains 12 residues. V lost 0 bases and J 7 bases, leaving 7 bases between the germline ends. DNA for the CDR3: TGTGCCAGCAGCTTAGCTGGACAGGAGCAGTACTTC. It yields the protein CASSLAGQEQYF.

In this sample, this clone turned up a few times. The CDR3, as DNA: TGTGCCAGTTCTTTTTCCTTCTCTGGAAACACCATATATTTT. Its protein is CASSFSFSGNTIYF. This chain connects TRBV19 to TRBJ1-3; D remains ambiguous. CDR3 length: 14 residues. Germline values: CDR1 LNHDA, CDR2 SQIVND (reference sequence). With 8 bases removed from V and 0 bases from J, the gap between germline ends came to 11 bases.

This clone was counted once. This sequence joins TRBV30 and TRBJ1-4; TRBD1 matches at 7 bases. CDR1 and CDR2 from the germline V gene are GTSNPN and SVGIG (reference sequence). The CDR3 extends over 13 amino acids. Trimming removed 0 bases from V and 8 bases from J; junction bases left unmatched: 3. The CDR3 coding sequence is TGTGCCTGGAGTGTAGGGGGCGGAGAAAAACTGTTTTTT. This codes for CAWSVGGGEKLFF.

A few counts support this clone. This chain links TRBV28 with TRBJ1-5; D is possibly TRBD1 (5 bases). CDR3 length: 13 residues. Between the trimmed V and J ends, which lost 3 bases and 6 bases, there was a span of 9 bases. From germline, CDR1 is MDHEN and CDR2 SYDVKM. CDR3 bases: TGTGCCAGCAGTTTGTGGGGGGGTCAGCCCCAGCATTTT. Translation: CASSLWGGQPQHF. The entire variable domain, with the rest obtained from reference TRBV28 and TRBJ1-5, is as follows: DVKVTQSSRYLVKRTGEKVFLECVQDMDHENMFWYRQDPGLGLRLIYFSYDVKMKEKGDIPEGYSVSREKKERFSLILESASTNQTSMYLCASSLWGGQPQHFGDGTRLSIL.

V is TRBV5-6 and J is TRBJ2-3; D call uncertain. This CDR3 contains 15 residues. Germline loops: CDR1 SGHDT, CDR2 YYEEEE. Deletions cut 6 bases from V and 4 bases from J, with 18 bases between. Written as DNA, the CDR3 is TGTGCCAGCACCCCAGGACCGGATCGGGCAGATACGCAGTATTTT. Translated, it gives CASTPGPDRADTQYF.